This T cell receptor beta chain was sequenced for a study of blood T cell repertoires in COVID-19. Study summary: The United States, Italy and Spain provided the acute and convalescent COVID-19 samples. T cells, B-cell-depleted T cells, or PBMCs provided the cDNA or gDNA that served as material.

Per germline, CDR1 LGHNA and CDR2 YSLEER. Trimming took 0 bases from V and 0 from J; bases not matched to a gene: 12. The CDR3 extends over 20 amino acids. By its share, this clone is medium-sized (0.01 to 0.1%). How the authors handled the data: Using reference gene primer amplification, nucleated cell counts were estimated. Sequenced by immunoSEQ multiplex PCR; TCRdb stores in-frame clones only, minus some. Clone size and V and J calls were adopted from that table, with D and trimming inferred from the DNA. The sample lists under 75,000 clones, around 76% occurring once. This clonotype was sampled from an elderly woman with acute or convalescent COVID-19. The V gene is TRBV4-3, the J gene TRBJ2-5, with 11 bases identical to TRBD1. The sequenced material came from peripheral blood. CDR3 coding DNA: TGCGCCAGCAGCCAAGATCTGGACAGGGGGCTCCCTCGGTACCAAGAGACCCAGTACTTC. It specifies CASSQDLDRGLPRYQETQYF.